These 10 T cell receptor beta chains were sequenced from one sample in a study. TCRdb re-derived calls from the reads in MiXCR, one entry per CDR3 protein. In the table there are over 950 distinct CDR3 sequences, around 41% of which are singletons. Source material: CD8+ T cells (not recorded whether cultured). The receptors were gathered from a male donor.

The rearrangement links TRBV7-1 to TRBJ2-7, with D unresolved. TRBV7-1 is flagged as an ORF with uncertain function. CDR3 size: 13 residues. V dropped 9 bases and J dropped 9 bases, with 21 bases sitting between them. The CDR3 DNA follows: TGTGCCAGTGGTATCAGCTCAGAGTGCGGGCAGTACTTC. Its protein is CASGISSECGQYF.

This clonotype is labeled medium-sized. This sequence joins TRBV6-5 and TRBJ2-3; 9 bases line up with TRBD1. V lost 3 bases, J lost 9 bases, and 16 bases stayed unmatched. Germline V CDR1 and CDR2: MNHEY, SVGAGI. The CDR3 length is 17 residues. The CDR3 DNA follows: TGTGCCAGCAGTTATAACCGTACACCGGGACAGGGATACACGCAGTATTTT. The encoded protein is CASSYNRTPGQGYTQYF.

About this clonotype itself: One end of the junction is discordant with germline, which a read error may explain. V gene TRBV19 combines with J gene TRBJ1-1; no clear D gene. CDR3 length: 13 amino acids. Per germline, CDR1 LNHDA and CDR2 SQIVND (reference sequence). The DNA for the CDR3 is TGTGCCAGTAGTTGGACCATAAACACTGAAGCTTTATTT. Translated: CASSWTINTEALF.

By share, this clonotype counts as large (0.1 to 1%). The chain recombines TRBV5-6 with TRBJ2-2; D is undetermined. This CDR3 contains 12 residues. The germline gives CDR1 SGHDT, CDR2 YYEEEE. V lost 2 bases and J lost 6, with 5 bases in between. CDR3 nucleotide sequence: TGTGCCAGCAGCTTCTCTGCCGGGGAGCTGTTTTTT. It encodes CASSFSAGELFF.

This clonotype appeared many times. The genes are TRBV29-1 and TRBJ1-1; a possible D gene is TRBD1 (5 bases). V was shortened by 5 bases and J by 0 bases, with 16 bases between the two germline ends. This CDR3 is built from 15 residues. Germline CDR1 and CDR2: SQVTM and ANQGSEA. CDR3 amino acids: CSVLGGWGMNTEAFF. CDR3 nucleotides: TGCAGCGTTCTCGGGGGGTGGGGCATGAACACTGAAGCTTTCTTT.

This clonotype is judged large. This sequence joins TRBV5-4 and TRBJ1-3, with D uncertain. The length of the CDR3 is 15 residues. The germline CDR1 and CDR2 sequences are SGHNT and YYREEE (reference sequence). The V end lost 3 bases, the J end lost 0 bases, and 10 bases lay between the germline ends. CDR3 coding DNA: TGTGCCAGCAGCTCCGGTCCTGACTCTGGAAACACCATATATTTT. Translating gives CASSSGPDSGNTIYF.

By share of the sample, this clonotype is medium-sized. The chain is built from TRBV19 and TRBJ2-7; D uncertain. V was shortened by 3 bases and J by 3 bases, with 9 bases between the two germline ends. The CDR3 consists of 13 residues. Germline V gives CDR1 LNHDA, CDR2 SQIVND (reference sequence). The CDR3 here is CASSIRAGYEQYF. As DNA, the CDR3 is TGTGCCAGTAGTATTAGGGCAGGCTACGAGCAGTACTTC.

Notes on this clonotype: The junction does not match germline at one end; this may be a read error. This chain uses TRBV19 with TRBJ2-1; 9 bases fit TRBD2. CDR3 length: 15 residues. Germline assignment: CDR1 LNHDA and CDR2 SQIVND (reference sequence). CDR3 protein: CASSWLAGPYNGQFF. In DNA, the CDR3 is TGTGCCAGTAGTTGGCTAGCGGGACCTTACAATGGGCAGTTCTTC.

At least ten counts were recorded for this clonotype. The V and J genes are TRBV14 and TRBJ1-2; 7 bases are shared with TRBD1. This CDR3 is 14 amino acids long. Germline V gene data show CDR1 as SGHDN and CDR2 as FVKESK. Trimming cost V 4 bases and J 4 bases; bases outside gene matches: 6. The CDR3 DNA is TGTGCCAGCAGCCCCACGACAGGGCCCTATGGCTACACCTTC. This translates into CASSPTTGPYGYTF.

As to this clonotype: A much larger clone differs from this one at a single base, so this may be a read error. The chain carries TRBV19 and TRBJ1-2; maybe TRBD1 (5 bases). The germline CDR1 and CDR2 sequences are LNHDA and SQIVND (reference sequence). The V gene lost 7 bases and the J gene lost 3 bases, with 24 bases spanning the gap. This CDR3 region has 17 residues. The CDR3 reads CASTTIHRGVTDYGYTF. CDR3 coding DNA: TGTGCCAGTACCACCATCCATCGGGGGGTTACGGACTATGGCTACACCTTC.